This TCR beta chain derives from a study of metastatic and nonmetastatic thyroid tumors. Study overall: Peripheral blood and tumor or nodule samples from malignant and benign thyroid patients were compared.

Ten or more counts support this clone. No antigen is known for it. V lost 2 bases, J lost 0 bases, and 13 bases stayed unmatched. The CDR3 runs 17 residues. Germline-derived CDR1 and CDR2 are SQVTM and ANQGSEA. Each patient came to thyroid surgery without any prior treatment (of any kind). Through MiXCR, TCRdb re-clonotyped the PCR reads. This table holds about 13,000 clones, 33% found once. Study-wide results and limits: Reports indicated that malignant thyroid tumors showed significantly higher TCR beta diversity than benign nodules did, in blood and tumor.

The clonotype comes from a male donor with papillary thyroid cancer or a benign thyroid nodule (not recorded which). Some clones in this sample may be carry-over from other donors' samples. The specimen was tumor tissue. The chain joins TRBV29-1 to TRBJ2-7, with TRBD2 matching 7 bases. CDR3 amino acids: CSVEPVGGSGSSYEQYF. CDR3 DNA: TGCAGCGTTGAACCCGTCGGGGGGTCCGGAAGCTCCTACGAGCAGTACTTC.